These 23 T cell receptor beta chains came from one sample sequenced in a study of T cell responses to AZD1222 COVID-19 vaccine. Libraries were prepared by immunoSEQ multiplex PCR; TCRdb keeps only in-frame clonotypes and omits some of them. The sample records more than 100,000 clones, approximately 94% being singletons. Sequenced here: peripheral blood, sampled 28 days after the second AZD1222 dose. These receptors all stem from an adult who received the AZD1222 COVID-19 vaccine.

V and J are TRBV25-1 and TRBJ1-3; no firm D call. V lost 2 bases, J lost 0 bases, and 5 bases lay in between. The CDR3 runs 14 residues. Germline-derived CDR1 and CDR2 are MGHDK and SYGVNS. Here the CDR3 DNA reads TGTGCCAGCAGTGAAGAAGCCTCTGGAAACACCATATATTTT. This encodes CASSEEASGNTIYF.

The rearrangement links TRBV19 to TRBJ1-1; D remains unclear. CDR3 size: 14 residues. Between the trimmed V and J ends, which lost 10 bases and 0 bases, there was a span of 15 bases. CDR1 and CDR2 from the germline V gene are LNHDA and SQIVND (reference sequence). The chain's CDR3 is CATTSGRMNTEAFF. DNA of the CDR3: TGTGCCACCACCTCCGGACGGATGAACACTGAAGCTTTCTTT.

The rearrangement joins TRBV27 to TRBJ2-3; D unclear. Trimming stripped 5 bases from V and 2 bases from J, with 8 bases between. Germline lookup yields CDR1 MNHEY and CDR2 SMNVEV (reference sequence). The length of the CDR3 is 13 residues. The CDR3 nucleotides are TGTGCCAGCAGTCGTGAGGTCACAGATACGCAGTATTTT. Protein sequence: CASSREVTDTQYF.

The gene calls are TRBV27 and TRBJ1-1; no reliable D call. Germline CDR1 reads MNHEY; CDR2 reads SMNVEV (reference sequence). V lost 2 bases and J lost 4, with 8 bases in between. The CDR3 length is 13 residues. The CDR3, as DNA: TGTGCCAGCAGTTTAGGGGTTGGCACTGAAGCTTTCTTT. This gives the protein CASSLGVGTEAFF.

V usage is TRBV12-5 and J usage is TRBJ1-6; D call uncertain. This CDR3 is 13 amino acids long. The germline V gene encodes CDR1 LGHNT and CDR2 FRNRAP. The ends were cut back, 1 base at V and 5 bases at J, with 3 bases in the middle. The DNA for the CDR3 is TGTGCTAGTGGTTTGGAGGATAATTCACCCCTCCACTTT. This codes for CASGLEDNSPLHF. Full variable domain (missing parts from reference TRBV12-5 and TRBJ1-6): DARVTQTPRHKVTEMGQEVTMRCQPILGHNTVFWYRQTMMQGLELLAYFRNRAPLDDSGMPKDRFSAEMPDATLATLKIQPSEPRDSAVYFCASGLEDNSPLHFGNGTRLTVT.

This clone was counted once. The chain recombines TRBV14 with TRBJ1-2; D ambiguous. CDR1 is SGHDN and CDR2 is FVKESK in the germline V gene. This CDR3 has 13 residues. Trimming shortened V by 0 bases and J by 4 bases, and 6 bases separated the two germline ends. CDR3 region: CASSQDRGYGYTF. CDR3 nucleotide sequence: TGTGCCAGCAGCCAAGATCGGGGCTATGGCTACACCTTC. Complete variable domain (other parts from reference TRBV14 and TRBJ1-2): EAGVTQFPSHSVIEKGQTVTLRCDPISGHDNLYWYRRVMGKEIKFLLHFVKESKQDESGMPNNRFLAERTGGTYSTLKVQPAELEDSGVYFCASSQDRGYGYTFGSGTRLTVV.

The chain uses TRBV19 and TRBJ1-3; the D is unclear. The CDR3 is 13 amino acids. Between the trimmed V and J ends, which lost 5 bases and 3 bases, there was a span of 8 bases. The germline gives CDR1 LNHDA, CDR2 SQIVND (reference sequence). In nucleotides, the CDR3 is TGTGCCAGTAGTTTCCAAGTTGGAAACACCATATATTTT. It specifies CASSFQVGNTIYF.

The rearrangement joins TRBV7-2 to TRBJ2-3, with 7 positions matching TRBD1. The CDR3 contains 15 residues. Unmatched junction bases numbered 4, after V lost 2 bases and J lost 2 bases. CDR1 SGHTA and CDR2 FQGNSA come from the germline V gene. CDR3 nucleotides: TGTGCCAGCAGCTTAATGGGACAGTTCACAGATACGCAGTATTTT. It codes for CASSLMGQFTDTQYF.

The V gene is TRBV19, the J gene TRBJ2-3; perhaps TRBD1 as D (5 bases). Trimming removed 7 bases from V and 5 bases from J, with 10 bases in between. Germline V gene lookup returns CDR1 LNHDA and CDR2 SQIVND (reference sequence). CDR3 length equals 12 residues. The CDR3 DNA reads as TGTGCCAGTAAAGGGGTACGAGATACGCAGTATTTT. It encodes CASKGVRDTQYF. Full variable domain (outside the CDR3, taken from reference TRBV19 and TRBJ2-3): DGGITQSPKYLFRKEGQNVTLSCEQNLNHDAMYWYRQDPGQGLRLIYYSQIVNDFQKGDIAEGYSVSREKKESFPLTVTSAQKNPTAFYLCASKGVRDTQYFGPGTRLTVL.

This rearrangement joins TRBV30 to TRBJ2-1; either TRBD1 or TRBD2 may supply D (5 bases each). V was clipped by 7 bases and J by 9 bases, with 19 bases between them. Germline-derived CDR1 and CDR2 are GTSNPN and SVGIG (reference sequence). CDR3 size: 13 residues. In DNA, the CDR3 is TGTGCCTCTTGGGGACCATCCCTTCGTGAGCAGTTCTTC. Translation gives CASWGPSLREQFF.

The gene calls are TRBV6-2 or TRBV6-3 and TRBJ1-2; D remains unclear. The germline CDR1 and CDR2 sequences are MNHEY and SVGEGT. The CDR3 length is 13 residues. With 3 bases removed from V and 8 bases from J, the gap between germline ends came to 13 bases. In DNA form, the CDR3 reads TGTGCCAGCAGTTATATCTCAGGCCGAGGCTACACCTTC. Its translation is CASSYISGRGYTF.

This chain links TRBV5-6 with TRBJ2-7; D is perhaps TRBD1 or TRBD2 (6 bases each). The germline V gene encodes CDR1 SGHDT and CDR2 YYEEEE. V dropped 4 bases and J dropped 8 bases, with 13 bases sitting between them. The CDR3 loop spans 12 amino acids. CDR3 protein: CASSQRGAKQYF. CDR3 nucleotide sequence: TGTGCCAGCAGCCAAAGGGGGGCCAAGCAGTACTTC.

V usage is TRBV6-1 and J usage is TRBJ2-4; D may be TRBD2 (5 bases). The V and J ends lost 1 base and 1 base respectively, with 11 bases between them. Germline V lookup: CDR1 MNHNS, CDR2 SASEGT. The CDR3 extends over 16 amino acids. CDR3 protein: CASSEVATGAKNIQYF. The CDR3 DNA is TGTGCCAGCAGTGAAGTGGCCACGGGGGCCAAAAACATTCAGTACTTC.

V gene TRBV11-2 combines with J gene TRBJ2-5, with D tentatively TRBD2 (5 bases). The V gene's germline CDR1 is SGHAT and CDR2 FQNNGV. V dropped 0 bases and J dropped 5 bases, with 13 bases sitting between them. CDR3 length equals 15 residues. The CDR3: CASSLDFASSETQYF. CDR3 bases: TGTGCCAGCAGCTTAGATTTTGCTAGCTCGGAGACCCAGTACTTC.

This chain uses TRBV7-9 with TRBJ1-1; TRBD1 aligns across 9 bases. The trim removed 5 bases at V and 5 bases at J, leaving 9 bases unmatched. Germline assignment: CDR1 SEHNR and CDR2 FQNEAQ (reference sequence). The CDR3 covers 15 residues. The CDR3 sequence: CASSALQGAGTEAFF. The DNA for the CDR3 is TGTGCCAGCAGCGCCCTACAGGGGGCAGGAACTGAAGCTTTCTTT.

CDR3 region: CSGRGGRDTEAFF. CDR3 nucleotide sequence: TGCAGCGGCCGGGGGGGGAGAGACACTGAAGCTTTCTTT. The V and J genes are TRBV29-1 and TRBJ1-1, with D maybe TRBD1 (5 bases). The CDR3 runs to 13 residues. The V and J ends lost 7 bases and 3 bases respectively, with 15 bases between them. CDR1 is SQVTM and CDR2 is ANQGSEA in the germline V gene.

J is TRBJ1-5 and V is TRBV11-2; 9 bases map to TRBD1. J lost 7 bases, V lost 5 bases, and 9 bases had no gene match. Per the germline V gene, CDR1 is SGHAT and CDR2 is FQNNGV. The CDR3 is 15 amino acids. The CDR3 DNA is TGTGCCAGCAGCCCAGGACAGGGGCCGCTCCAGCCCCAGCATTTT. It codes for CASSPGQGPLQPQHF.

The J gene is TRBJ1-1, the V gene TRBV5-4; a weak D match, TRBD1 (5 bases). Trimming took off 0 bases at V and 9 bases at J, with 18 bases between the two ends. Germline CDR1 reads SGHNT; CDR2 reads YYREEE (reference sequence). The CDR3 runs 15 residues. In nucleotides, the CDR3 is TGTGCCAGCAGCTTGGAGGGGTTGAACGGGATTAAAGCTTTCTTT. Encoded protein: CASSLEGLNGIKAFF.

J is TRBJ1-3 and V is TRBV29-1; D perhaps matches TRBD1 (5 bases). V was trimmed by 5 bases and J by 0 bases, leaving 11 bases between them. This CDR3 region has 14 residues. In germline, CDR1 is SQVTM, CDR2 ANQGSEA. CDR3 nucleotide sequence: TGCAGCGTTCAACGGGGGACCTCTGGAAACACCATATATTTT. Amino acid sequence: CSVQRGTSGNTIYF.

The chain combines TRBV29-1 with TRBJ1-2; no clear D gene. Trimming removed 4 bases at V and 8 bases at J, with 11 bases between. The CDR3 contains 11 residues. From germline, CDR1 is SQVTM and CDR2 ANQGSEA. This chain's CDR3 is CSVARNGGYTF. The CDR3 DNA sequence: TGCAGCGTTGCCAGAAATGGAGGCTACACCTTC.

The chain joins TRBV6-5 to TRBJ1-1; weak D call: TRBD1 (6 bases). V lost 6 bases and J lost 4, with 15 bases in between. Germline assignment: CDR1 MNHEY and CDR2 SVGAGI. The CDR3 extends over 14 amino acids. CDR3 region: CASSDTGRITEAFF. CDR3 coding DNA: TGTGCCAGCAGCGATACAGGGCGGATCACTGAAGCTTTCTTT.

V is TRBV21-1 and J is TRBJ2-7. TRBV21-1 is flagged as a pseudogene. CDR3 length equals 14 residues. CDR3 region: CASSGRDGYYEQYF. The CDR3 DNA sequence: TGTGCCAGCAGCGGCCGGGACGGTTACTACGAGCAGTACTTC.

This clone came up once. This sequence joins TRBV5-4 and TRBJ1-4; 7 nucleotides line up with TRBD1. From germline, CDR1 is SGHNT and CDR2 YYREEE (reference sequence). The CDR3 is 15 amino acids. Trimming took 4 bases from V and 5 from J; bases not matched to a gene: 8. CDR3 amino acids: CASSPGDSLNEKLFF. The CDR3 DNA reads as TGTGCCAGCAGCCCTGGGGACAGCCTAAATGAAAAACTGTTTTTT.